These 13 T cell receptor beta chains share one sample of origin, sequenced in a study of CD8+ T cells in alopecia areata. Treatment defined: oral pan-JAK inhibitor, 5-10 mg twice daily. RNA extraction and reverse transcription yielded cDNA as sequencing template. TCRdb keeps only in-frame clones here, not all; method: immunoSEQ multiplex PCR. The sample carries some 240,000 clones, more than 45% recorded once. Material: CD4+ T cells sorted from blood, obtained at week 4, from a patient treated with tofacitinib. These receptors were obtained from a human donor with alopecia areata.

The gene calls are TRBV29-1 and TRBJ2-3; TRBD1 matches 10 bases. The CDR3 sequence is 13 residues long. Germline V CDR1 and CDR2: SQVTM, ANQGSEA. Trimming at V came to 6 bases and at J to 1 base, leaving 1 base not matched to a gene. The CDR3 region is CSVGTGGTDTQYF. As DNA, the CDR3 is TGCAGCGTCGGGACAGGGGGCACAGATACGCAGTATTTT.

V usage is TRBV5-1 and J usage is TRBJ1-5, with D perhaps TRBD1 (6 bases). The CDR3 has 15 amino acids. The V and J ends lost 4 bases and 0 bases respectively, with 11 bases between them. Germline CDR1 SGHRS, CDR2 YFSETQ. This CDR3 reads CASSPGTSSNQPQHF. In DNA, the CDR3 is TGCGCCAGCAGCCCGGGGACAAGTAGCAATCAGCCCCAGCATTTT.

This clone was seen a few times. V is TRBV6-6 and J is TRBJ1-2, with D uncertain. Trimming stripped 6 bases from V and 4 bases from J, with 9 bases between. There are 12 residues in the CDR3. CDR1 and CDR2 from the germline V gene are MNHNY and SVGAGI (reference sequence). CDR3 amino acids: CASRPQSYGYTF. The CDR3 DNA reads TGTGCCAGCAGGCCCCAGAGCTATGGCTACACCTTC.

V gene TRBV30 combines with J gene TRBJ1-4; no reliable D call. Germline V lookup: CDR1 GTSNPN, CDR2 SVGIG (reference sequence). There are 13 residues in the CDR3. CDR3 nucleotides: TGTGCGACCGCGCGCAGTCCCCTTGAAAAACTGTTTTTT. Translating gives CATARSPLEKLFF.

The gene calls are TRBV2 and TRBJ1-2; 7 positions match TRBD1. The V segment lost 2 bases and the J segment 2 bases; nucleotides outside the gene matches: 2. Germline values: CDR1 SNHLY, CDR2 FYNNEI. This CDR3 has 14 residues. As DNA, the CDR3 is TGTGCCAGCAGTGAACAGGGGGGCAACTATGGCTACACCTTC. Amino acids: CASSEQGGNYGYTF.

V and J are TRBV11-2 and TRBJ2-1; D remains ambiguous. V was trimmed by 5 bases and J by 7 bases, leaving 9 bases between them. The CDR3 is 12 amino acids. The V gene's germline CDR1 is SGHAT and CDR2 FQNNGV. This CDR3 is CASSHPMNEQFF. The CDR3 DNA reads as TGTGCCAGCAGCCACCCTATGAATGAGCAGTTCTTC.

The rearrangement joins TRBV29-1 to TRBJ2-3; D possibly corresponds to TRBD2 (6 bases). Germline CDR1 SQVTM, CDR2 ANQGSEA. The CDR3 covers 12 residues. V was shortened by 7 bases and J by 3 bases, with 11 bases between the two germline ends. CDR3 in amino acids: CSGGVGTDTQYF. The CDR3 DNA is TGCAGCGGCGGGGTGGGAACAGATACGCAGTATTTT.

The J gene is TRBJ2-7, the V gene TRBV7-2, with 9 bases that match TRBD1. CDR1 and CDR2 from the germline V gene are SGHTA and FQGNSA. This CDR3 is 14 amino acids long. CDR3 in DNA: TGTGCTTCCCAGCCCGGGACAGGGAGATACGAGCAGTACTTC. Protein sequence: CASQPGTGRYEQYF.

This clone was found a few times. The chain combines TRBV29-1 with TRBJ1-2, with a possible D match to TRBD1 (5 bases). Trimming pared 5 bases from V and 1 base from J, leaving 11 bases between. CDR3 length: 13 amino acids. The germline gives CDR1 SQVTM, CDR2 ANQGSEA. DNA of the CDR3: TGCAGCGTTTTCGTACAGGTTAACTATGGCTACACCTTC. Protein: CSVFVQVNYGYTF.

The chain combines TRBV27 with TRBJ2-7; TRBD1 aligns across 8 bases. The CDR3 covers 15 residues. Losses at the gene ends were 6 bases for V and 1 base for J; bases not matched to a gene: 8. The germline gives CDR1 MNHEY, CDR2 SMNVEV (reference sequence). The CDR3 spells CASRTGTGRSYEQYF. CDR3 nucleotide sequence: TGTGCCAGCAGAACCGGGACAGGACGATCCTACGAGCAGTACTTC.

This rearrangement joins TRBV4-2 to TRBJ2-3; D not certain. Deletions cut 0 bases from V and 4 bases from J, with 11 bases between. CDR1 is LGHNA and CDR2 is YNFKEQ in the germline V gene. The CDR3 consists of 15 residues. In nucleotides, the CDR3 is TGTGCCAGCAGCCAAGATGGGTCACTTCCAGATACGCAGTATTTT. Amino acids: CASSQDGSLPDTQYF.

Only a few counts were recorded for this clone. DNA for the CDR3: TGCAGCGCCCGGACAGGGGTCCACGAGCAGTACTTC. This encodes CSARTGVHEQYF. The J gene is TRBJ2-7, the V gene TRBV29-1; 9 nucleotides align to TRBD1. In germline, CDR1 is SQVTM, CDR2 ANQGSEA. The CDR3 extends over 12 amino acids. The V segment lost 7 bases and the J segment 5 bases; nucleotides outside the gene matches: 6.

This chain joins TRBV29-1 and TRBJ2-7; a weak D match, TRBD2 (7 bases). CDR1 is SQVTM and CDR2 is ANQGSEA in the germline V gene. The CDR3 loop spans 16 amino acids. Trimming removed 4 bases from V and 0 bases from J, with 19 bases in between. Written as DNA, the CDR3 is TGCAGCGTTGTCCGACGCGGGGGCGGGAGCTCCTACGAGCAGTACTTC. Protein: CSVVRRGGGSSYEQYF.